This T cell receptor (beta chain) was sequenced during a study of OX40 agonist ivuxolimab in advanced cancers. Assay: immunoSEQ multiplex PCR; the TCRdb copy retains only in-frame clones and omits some. The sample has 89,000 or so clones; about 89% are singletons. Losses at the gene ends were 7 bases for V and 9 bases for J; bases not matched to a gene: 5. This CDR3 has 11 residues. Germline-derived CDR1 and CDR2 are MNHNY and SVGAGI (reference sequence). The receptor was derived from an adult with an advanced solid tumor such as melanoma, head and neck, liver or kidney cancer. This material consisted of CD4+ or CD8+ T cells sorted from blood, taken in a trial of the OX40 agonist ivuxolimab. V and J are TRBV6-6 and TRBJ2-7; 8 bases line up with TRBD2. This CDR3 reads CASTAGGGQYF. In DNA form, the CDR3 reads TGTGCCAGCACGGCGGGGGGAGGGCAGTACTTC.